These 11 T cell receptor beta chains came from one sample sequenced in a study. TCRdb's table, derived via immunoSEQ multiplex PCR, lists solely in-frame clones and lacks some. The repertoire includes about 68,000 clones, roughly 93% of them detected once, and roughly 4% sits in the top ten. Sequencing input: PBMCs. The receptors were sampled from a middle-aged man with rheumatoid arthritis.

The chain couples TRBV28 to TRBJ1-2; 7 bases line up with TRBD1. The CDR3 length is 11 residues. V was pared by 8 bases and J by 8 bases, with 5 bases of the junction left unmatched. CDR1 is MDHEN, CDR2 SYDVKM, per germline. Here the CDR3 DNA reads TGTGCCAGCGACAGGGAAGGGGGCTACACCTTC. Its translation is CASDREGGYTF.

This chain uses TRBV27 with TRBJ1-1; TRBD1 aligns across 7 bases. The V segment lost 2 bases and the J segment 11 bases; nucleotides outside the gene matches: 5. The CDR3 is 12 amino acids. Germline V gene sequence: CDR1 MNHEY, CDR2 SMNVEV (reference sequence). The CDR3 coding sequence is TGTGCCAGCAGTTTACCGACAGGGCTGGCTTTCTTT. Translated: CASSLPTGLAFF.

The gene calls are TRBV4-1 and TRBJ1-3; D perhaps matches TRBD1 (6 bases). The CDR3 length is 16 residues. Deletions cut 5 bases from V and 0 bases from J, with 14 bases between. Germline CDR1 MGHRA, CDR2 YSYEKL. This CDR3 reads CASSEGGVHSGNTIYF. Written as DNA, the CDR3 is TGCGCCAGCAGCGAAGGGGGGGTACACTCTGGAAACACCATATATTTT.

The chain uses TRBV9 and TRBJ1-1, with TRBD1 matching over 7 bases. The CDR3 runs to 14 residues. From germline, CDR1 is SGDLS and CDR2 YYNGEE. V was pared by 1 base and J by 3 bases, with 3 bases of the junction left unmatched. This CDR3 is CASSVRRGDTEAFF. The CDR3 region has the DNA TGTGCCAGCAGCGTACGCAGGGGGGACACTGAAGCTTTCTTT. The full variable domain, with the rest looked up from reference TRBV9 and TRBJ1-1, is DSGVTQTPKHLITATGQRVTLRCSPRSGDLSVYWYQQSLDQGLQFLIQYYNGEERAKGNILERFSAQQFPDLHSELNLSSLELGDSALYFCASSVRRGDTEAFFGQGTRLTVV.

This chain links TRBV15 with TRBJ2-5; 8 positions agree with TRBD1. The J segment lost 0 bases and the V segment lost 5 bases, leaving 8 bases of the junction unmatched. Germline values: CDR1 LNHNV, CDR2 YYDKDF (reference sequence). The CDR3 runs to 16 residues. The CDR3 DNA reads TGTGCCACCAGCGTACGACAGGGGAGGTACCAAGAGACCCAGTACTTC. Translation gives CATSVRQGRYQETQYF.

The gene calls are TRBV19 and TRBJ1-3; tentative D call: TRBD1 (5 bases). This CDR3 has 17 amino acids. The germline CDR1 and CDR2 sequences are LNHDA and SQIVND (reference sequence). The V and J ends lost 6 bases and 5 bases respectively, with 23 bases between them. The CDR3 DNA sequence: TGTGCCAGTAGCCCCCTTCCGGGGACCAAAGAGCGAAACACCATATATTTT. This encodes CASSPLPGTKERNTIYF. The full variable domain, completed using reference TRBV19 and TRBJ1-3, is DGGITQSPKYLFRKEGQNVTLSCEQNLNHDAMYWYRQDPGQGLRLIYYSQIVNDFQKGDIAEGYSVSREKKESFPLTVTSAQKNPTAFYLCASSPLPGTKERNTIYFGEGSWLTVV.

V gene TRBV28 combines with J gene TRBJ2-7, with 11 nucleotides matching TRBD2. This CDR3 comprises 16 residues. Trimming removed 4 bases from V and 5 bases from J; junction bases left unmatched: 10. Germline CDR1 and CDR2: MDHEN and SYDVKM. The CDR3 DNA is TGTGCCAGCAGTTCATGGGCTAGCGGGAGGAAGGACGAGCAGTACTTC. Translated: CASSSWASGRKDEQYF.

The chain links TRBV5-1 to TRBJ1-1; the D is unclear. V was shortened by 5 bases and J by 4 bases, with 15 bases between the two germline ends. Germline lookup yields CDR1 SGHRS and CDR2 YFSETQ. The CDR3 has 14 amino acids. CDR3 residues: CASSYDRAGTEAFF. CDR3 DNA sequence: TGCGCCAGCAGTTACGATCGGGCGGGCACTGAAGCTTTCTTT.

This rearrangement joins TRBV6-5 to TRBJ2-7; no reliable D call. Trimming pared 5 bases from V and 1 base from J, leaving 15 bases between. The CDR3 consists of 15 residues. Germline lookup yields CDR1 MNHEY and CDR2 SVGAGI. The CDR3 nucleotides read TGTGCCAGCAGTCCCCCCCGTGGAGAGTCCTACGAGCAGTACTTC. Encoded protein: CASSPPRGESYEQYF.

V gene TRBV3-1 (or the pseudogene TRBV3-2) combines with J gene TRBJ1-3, with D possibly TRBD1 on 6 matching bases. The germline gives CDR1 LGHDT, CDR2 YNNKEL (reference sequence). This CDR3 has 17 residues. V was trimmed by 6 bases and J by 3 bases, leaving 21 bases between them. This chain's CDR3 is CASSRGQSLVNGNTIYF. In DNA, the CDR3 is TGTGCCAGCAGTCGTGGACAGAGCCTAGTAAATGGAAACACCATATATTTT.

This clone has more than one count but fewer than ten. This chain links TRBV9 with TRBJ2-1; D remains unclear. The CDR3 sequence is 13 residues long. V was shortened by 0 bases and J by 2 bases, with 3 bases between the two germline ends. Per germline, CDR1 SGDLS and CDR2 YYNGEE. This CDR3 is CASSVDTYNEQFF. CDR3 bases: TGTGCCAGCAGCGTAGATACCTACAATGAGCAGTTCTTC.